This note documents a single T cell receptor (beta chain) sequence. As yet, its antigen is unknown. The record originates from a study of T cells after yellow fever vaccination. Study observations and caveats: Among primary-vaccination clones, most reappeared after the booster, at around 97% for CD4 and under 90% for CD8. A weaker secondary response peaked on day 5, the primary on day 15.

For TCR, cDNA came from 5'RACE template switching, which added a universal primer site and UMIs. TCRdb ran MiXCR on the 5' RACE reads and lists one entry per CDR3 protein. The table lists hundreds of thousands of distinct CDR3 sequences, approximately 12% of them singletons. The germline gives CDR1 MDHEN, CDR2 SYDVKM. The CDR3 covers 14 residues. V shed 5 bases and J shed 8 bases, with 15 bases lying between them. This specimen consisted of PBMCs, obtained on the day of the yellow fever booster vaccination. The TCR originated in a man aged 25 to 45 who received the YFV17D yellow fever vaccine. The chain is built from TRBV28 and TRBJ2-2; tentatively, D is TRBD2 (6 bases). CDR3 amino acids: CASSPRLVSGELFF. In nucleotides, the CDR3 is TGTGCCAGCAGTCCCCGACTAGTTTCTGGGGAGCTGTTTTTT.